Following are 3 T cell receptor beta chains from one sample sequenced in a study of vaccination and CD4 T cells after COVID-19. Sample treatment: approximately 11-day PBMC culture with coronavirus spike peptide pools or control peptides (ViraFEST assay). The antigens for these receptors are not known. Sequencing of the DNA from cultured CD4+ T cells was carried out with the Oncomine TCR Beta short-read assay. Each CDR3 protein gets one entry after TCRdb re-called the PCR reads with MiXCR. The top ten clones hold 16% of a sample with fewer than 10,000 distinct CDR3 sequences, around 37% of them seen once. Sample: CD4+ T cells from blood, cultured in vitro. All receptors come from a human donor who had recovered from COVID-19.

The CDR3 protein is CASGSGTQYF. The CDR3 bases are TGTGCTAGTGGCTCCGGGACCCAGTACTTC. The chain combines TRBV12-5 with TRBJ2-5; D uncertain. The germline CDR1 and CDR2 sequences are LGHNT and FRNRAP. With 6 bases removed from V and 7 bases from J, the gap between germline ends came to 6 bases. The CDR3 contains 10 residues.

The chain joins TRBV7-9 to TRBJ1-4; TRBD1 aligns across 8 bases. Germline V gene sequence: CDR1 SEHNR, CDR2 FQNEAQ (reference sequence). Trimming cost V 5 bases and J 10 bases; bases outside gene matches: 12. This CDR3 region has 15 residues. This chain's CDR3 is CASSRGQGVSTKLFF. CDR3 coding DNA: TGTGCCAGCAGCCGAGGACAGGGTGTCTCGACAAAACTGTTTTTT.

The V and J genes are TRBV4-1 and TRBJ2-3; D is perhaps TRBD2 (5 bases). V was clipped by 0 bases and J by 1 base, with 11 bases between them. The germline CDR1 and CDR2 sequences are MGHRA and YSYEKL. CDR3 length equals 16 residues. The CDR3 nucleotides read TGCGCCAGCAGCCAAGATTGGACTGGCGGCACAGATACGCAGTATTTT. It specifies CASSQDWTGGTDTQYF.